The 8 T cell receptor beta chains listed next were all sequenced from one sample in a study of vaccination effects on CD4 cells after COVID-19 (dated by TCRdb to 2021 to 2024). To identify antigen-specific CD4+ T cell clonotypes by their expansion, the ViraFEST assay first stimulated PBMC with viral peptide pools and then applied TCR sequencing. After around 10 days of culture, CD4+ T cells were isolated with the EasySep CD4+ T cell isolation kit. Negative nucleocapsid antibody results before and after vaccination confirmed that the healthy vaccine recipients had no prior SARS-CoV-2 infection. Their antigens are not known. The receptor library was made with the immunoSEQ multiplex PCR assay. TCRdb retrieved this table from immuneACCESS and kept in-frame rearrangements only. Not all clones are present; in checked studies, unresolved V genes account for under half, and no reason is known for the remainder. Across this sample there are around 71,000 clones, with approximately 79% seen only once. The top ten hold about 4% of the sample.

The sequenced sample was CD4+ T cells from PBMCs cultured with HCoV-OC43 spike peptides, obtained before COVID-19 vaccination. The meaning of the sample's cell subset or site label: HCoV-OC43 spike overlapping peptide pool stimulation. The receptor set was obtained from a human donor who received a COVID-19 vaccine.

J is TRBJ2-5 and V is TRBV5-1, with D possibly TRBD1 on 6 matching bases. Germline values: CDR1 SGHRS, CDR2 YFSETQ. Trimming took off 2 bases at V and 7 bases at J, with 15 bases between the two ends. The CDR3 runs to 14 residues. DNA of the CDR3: TGCGCCAGCAGCTTTGGACAGCGAGAAGGGACCCAGTACTTC. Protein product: CASSFGQREGTQYF.

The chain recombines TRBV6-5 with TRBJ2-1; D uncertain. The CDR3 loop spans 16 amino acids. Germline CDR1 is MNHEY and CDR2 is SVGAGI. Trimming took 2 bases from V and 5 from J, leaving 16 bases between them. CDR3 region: CASSYILIYGDNEQFF. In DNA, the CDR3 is TGTGCCAGCAGTTACATCTTAATCTATGGGGACAATGAGCAGTTCTTC.

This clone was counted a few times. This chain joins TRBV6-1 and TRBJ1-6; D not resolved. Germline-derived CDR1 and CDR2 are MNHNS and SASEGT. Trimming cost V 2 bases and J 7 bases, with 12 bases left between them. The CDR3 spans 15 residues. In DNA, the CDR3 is TGTGCCAGCAGTGAATCTTGGGGTCTCAATTCACCCCTCCACTTT. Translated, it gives CASSESWGLNSPLHF.

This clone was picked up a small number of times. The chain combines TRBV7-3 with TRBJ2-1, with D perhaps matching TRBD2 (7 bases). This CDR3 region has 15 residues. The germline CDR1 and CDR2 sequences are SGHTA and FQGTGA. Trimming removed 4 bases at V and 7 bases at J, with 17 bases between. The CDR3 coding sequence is TGTGCCAGCAGCTCCAAGGGGGGGCTTGCAAATGAGCAGTTCTTC. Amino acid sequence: CASSSKGGLANEQFF.

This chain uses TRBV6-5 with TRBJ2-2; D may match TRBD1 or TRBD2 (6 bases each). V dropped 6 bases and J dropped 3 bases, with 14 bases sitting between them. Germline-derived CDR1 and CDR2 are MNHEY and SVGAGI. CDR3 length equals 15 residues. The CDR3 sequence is CASSRGDTYTGELFF. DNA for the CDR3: TGTGCCAGCAGCCGCGGGGACACCTACACCGGGGAGCTGTTTTTT.

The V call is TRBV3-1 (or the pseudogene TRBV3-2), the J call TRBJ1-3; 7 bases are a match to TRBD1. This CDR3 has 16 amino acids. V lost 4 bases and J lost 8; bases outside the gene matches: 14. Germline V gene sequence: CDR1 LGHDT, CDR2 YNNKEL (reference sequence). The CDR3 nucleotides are TGTGCCAGCAGCCTTAGCCACAGGGGTTTGTTTGACACCATATATTTT. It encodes CASSLSHRGLFDTIYF.

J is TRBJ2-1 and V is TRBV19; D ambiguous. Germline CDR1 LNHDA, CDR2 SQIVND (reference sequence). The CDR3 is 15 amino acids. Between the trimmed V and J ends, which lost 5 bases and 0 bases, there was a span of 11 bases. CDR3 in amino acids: CASSDHASSYNEQFF. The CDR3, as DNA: TGTGCCAGTAGTGATCATGCGAGCTCCTACAATGAGCAGTTCTTC.

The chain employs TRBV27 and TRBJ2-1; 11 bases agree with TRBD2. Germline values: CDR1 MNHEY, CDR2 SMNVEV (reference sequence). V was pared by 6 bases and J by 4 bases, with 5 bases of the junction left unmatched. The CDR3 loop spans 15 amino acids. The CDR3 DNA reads TGTGCCAGCAGCCTACTAGCGGGGGCGTACAATGAGCAGTTCTTC. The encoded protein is CASSLLAGAYNEQFF.